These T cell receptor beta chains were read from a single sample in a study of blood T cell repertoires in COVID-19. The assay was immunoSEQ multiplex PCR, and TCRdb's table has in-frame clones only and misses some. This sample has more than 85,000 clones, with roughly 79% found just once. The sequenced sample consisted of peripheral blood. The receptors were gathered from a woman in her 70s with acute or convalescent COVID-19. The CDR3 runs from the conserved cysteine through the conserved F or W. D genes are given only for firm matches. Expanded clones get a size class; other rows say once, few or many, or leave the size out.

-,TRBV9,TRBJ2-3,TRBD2,CASSATSLADTQYF,TGTGCCAGCAGCGCGACTAGCCTGGCAGATACGCAGTATTTT
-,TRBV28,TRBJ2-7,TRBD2,CASSATGTSGRRYEQYF,TGTGCCAGCAGTGCAACCGGGACTAGCGGGAGGCGTTACGAGCAGTACTTC
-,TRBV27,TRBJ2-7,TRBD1,CASSKAGTGVSYEQYF,TGTGCCAGCAGTAAGGCCGGGACAGGCGTGTCCTACGAGCAGTACTTC
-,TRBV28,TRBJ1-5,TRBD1,CASTPIDRVVGQPQHF,TGTGCCAGCACCCCCATTGACAGGGTAGTCGGTCAGCCCCAGCATTTT
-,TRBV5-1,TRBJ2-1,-,CASSRDLYNEQFF,TGCGCCAGCAGCCGGGACTTATACAATGAGCAGTTCTTC
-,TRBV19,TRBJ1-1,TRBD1,CASSTGQGLYTEAFF,TGTGCCAGTAGTACCGGACAGGGGTTGTACACTGAAGCTTTCTTT
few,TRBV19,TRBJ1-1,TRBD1,CASGTGWAFF,TGTGCCAGCGGGACAGGGTGGGCTTTCTTT
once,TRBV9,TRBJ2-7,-,CASSVGVGYEQYF,TGTGCCAGCAGCGTCGGGGTGGGCTACGAGCAGTACTTC
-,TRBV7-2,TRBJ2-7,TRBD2,CASSLRTSGSYEQYF,TGTGCCAGCAGCTTACGGACTAGCGGGAGTTACGAGCAGTACTTC
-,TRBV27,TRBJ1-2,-,CASSYRGYGYTF,TGTGCCAGCAGTTATCGGGGGTACGGCTACACCTTC
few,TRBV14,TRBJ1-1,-,CASSQDLGHNTEAFF,TGTGCCAGCAGCCAAGATCTGGGACACAACACTGAAGCTTTCTTT
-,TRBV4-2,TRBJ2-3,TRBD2,CASSRDPLAGGPGGTDTQYF,TGTGCCAGCAGCCGAGACCCACTAGCGGGAGGGCCCGGGGGCACAGATACGCAGTATTTT
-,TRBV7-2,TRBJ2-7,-,CASSLGPGKGEQYF,TGTGCCAGCAGCTTAGGTCCAGGGAAGGGCGAGCAGTACTTC
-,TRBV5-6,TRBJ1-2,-,CASSLVTGPRGYTF,TGTGCCAGCAGCTTGGTGACAGGCCCCCGGGGCTACACCTTC
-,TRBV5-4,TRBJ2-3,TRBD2,CASSWGTSGTDTQYF,TGTGCCAGCAGCTGGGGGACTAGCGGCACAGATACGCAGTATTTT
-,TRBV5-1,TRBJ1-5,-,CASTGNRRSNQPQHF,TGCGCCAGCACGGGTAACCGTAGAAGCAATCAGCCCCAGCATTTT
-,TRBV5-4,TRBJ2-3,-,CASSIRDSGLDTQYF,TGTGCCAGCAGCATAAGGGACTCGGGGTTGGATACGCAGTATTTT
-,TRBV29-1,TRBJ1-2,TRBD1,CSVGQGTNYGYTF,TGCAGCGTCGGACAGGGGACTAACTATGGCTACACCTTC
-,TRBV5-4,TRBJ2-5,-,CASSLSDSFQETQYF,TGTGCCAGCAGCTTGTCTGACAGTTTCCAAGAGACCCAGTACTTC
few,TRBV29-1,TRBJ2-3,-,CSVEWAGLPYTQYF,TGCAGCGTTGAATGGGCGGGACTTCCCTATACGCAGTATTTT
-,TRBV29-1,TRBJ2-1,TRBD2,CSSRLAGVNEQFF,TGCAGCTCCCGACTAGCGGGAGTCAATGAGCAGTTCTTC
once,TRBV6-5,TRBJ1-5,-,CASSLGRSGTQHF,TGTGCCAGCAGCCTAGGCCGATCGGGGACCCAGCATTTT
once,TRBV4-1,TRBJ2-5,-,CASSQERSNSQETQYF,TGCGCCAGCAGCCAAGAGCGAAGTAACTCCCAAGAGACCCAGTACTTC
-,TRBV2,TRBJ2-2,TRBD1,CASRKDNRGRELFF,TGTGCCAGCAGGAAAGACAACAGGGGCCGGGAGCTGTTTTTT
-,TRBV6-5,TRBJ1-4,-,CASSYREGTNEKLFF,TGTGCCAGCAGTTACCGAGAGGGCACTAATGAAAAACTGTTTTTT
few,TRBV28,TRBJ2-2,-,CASSLFGSRTGELFF,TGTGCCAGCAGTTTATTCGGGTCCCGGACCGGGGAGCTGTTTTTT
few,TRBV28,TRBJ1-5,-,CASSFSGRHYSNQPQHF,TGTGCCAGCAGTTTTTCCGGAAGACATTATAGCAATCAGCCCCAGCATTTT
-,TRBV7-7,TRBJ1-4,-,CASSGRQGPNEKLFF,TGTGCCAGCAGCGGAAGGCAGGGGCCCAATGAAAAACTGTTTTTT
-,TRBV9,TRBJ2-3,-,CASSSDPDTQYF,TGTGCCAGCAGCAGCGACCCAGATACGCAGTATTTT
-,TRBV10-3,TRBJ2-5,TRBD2,CAISLGLAGETQYF,TGTGCCATCAGCTTGGGACTAGCGGGAGAGACCCAGTACTTC
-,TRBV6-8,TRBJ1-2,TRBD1,CASSRRDSPRYGYTF,TGTGCCAGCAGCCGCCGGGACAGCCCTAGGTATGGCTACACCTTC
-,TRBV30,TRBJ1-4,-,CAWSVARVNEKLFF,TGTGCCTGGAGTGTAGCACGGGTTAATGAAAAACTGTTTTTT
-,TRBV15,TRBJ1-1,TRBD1,CATSGPGTGDTEAFF,TGTGCCACCAGCGGGCCCGGGACAGGGGACACTGAAGCTTTCTTT
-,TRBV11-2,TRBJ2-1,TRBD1,CASSLTGDNEQFF,TGTGCCAGCAGCTTGACAGGGGACAATGAGCAGTTCTTC
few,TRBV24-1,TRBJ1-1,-,CATSAMGGANTEAFF,TGTGCCACCAGTGCTATGGGCGGGGCGAACACTGAAGCTTTCTTT
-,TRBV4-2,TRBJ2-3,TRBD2,CASSQLRTSDSTDTQYF,TGTGCCAGCAGCCAACTCAGGACTAGCGATAGCACAGATACGCAGTATTTT
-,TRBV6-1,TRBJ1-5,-,CASSGGGPGNNQPQHF,TGTGCCAGCAGTGGGGGGGGGCCGGGGAACAATCAGCCCCAGCATTTT
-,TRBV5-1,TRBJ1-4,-,CASSQHWGREKLFF,TGCGCCAGCAGCCAGCATTGGGGCCGTGAAAAACTGTTTTTT
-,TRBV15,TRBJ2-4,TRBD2,CATSREGGLAGPRSFQYF,TGTGCCACCAGCAGAGAAGGGGGACTAGCGGGTCCTAGGAGCTTTCAGTACTTC
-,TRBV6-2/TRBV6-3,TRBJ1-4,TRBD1,CASSRDRDEKLFF,TGTGCCAGCAGCCGGGACAGGGATGAAAAACTGTTTTTT
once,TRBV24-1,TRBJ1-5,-,CATIPPGGSSQPQHF,TGTGCCACCATTCCACCCGGGGGAAGTAGTCAGCCCCAGCATTTT
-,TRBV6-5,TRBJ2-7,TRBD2,CASTERLAGGYEQYF,TGTGCCAGCACCGAGCGACTAGCGGGGGGCTACGAGCAGTACTTC
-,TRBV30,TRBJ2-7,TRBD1,CAWSVSGGFYEQYF,TGTGCCTGGAGTGTCTCAGGGGGCTTCTACGAGCAGTACTTC
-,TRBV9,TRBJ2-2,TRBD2,CASSPLGREGLTGELFF,TGTGCCAGCAGCCCCCTAGGGCGGGAGGGCCTCACCGGGGAGCTGTTTTTT
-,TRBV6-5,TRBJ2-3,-,CASTRNPSTDTQYF,TGTGCCAGCACTAGGAACCCAAGCACAGATACGCAGTATTTT
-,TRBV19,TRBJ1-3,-,CASHRLAVSGNTIYF,TGTGCCAGTCACCGTCTGGCCGTCTCTGGAAACACCATATATTTT
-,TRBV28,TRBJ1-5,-,CASKLDRGDQPQHF,TGTGCCAGCAAATTAGACCGGGGGGATCAGCCCCAGCATTTT
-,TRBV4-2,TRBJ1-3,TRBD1,CASSQNRDRQNTIYF,TGTGCCAGCAGCCAGAATCGGGACAGGCAAAACACCATATATTTT
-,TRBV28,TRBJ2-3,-,CASSPVWDTQYF,TGTGCCAGCAGTCCGGTCTGGGATACGCAGTATTTT
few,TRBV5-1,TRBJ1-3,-,CASSSSGDSGNTIYF,TGCGCCAGCAGCTCATCCGGGGACTCTGGAAACACCATATATTTT
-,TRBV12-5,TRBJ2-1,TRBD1,CASGPGQGANNEQFF,TGTGCTAGTGGTCCCGGACAGGGGGCGAACAATGAGCAGTTCTTC
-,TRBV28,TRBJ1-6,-,CASTGQEGSPLHF,TGTGCCAGCACGGGGCAGGAGGGTTCACCCCTCCACTTT
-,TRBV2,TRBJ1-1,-,CASSEEDSWSGITEAFF,TGTGCCAGCAGTGAAGAAGACTCATGGTCGGGGATAACTGAAGCTTTCTTT
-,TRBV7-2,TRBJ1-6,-,CASSLEGQGNSPLHF,TGTGCCAGCAGCTTAGAGGGGCAGGGGAATTCACCCCTCCACTTT
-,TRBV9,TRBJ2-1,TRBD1,CASSPDRTGGNEQFF,TGTGCCAGCAGCCCGGACAGGACAGGGGGCAATGAGCAGTTCTTC